These T cell receptor beta chains were read from a single sample in a study of blood T cell repertoires in COVID-19. Only in-frame clones appear in the TCRdb table, and some are missing; sequencing was by immunoSEQ multiplex PCR. The table has 400,000 or so clones, about 90% seen once. Sequencing used peripheral blood. The receptors originated from a man between 18 and 35 years old with COVID-19, enrolled during active disease. Both conserved end residues are part of each CDR3. Each record gives: J gene, V gene, D gene, clone size, CDR3 protein, CDR3 DNA. A D gene is named only where the DNA matches it firmly. Size is omitted from some rows. Given values are once, few, many or a class for expanded clones.

TRBJ2-7 TRBV6-5 . once CASSPALSNYEQYF TGTGCCAGCAGCCCCGCGCTCTCGAACTACGAGCAGTACTTC
TRBJ1-4 TRBV12-3/TRBV12-4 . . CASSFWGHVFF TGTGCCAGCAGTTTTTGGGGGCACGTGTTTTTT
TRBJ1-2 TRBV19 TRBD1 . CASSIGGRGFNGYTF TGTGCCAGTAGTATAGGGGGCAGGGGGTTCAATGGCTACACCTTC
TRBJ2-3 TRBV3-1/TRBV3-2 . . CASSQGSQGDTQYF TGTGCCAGCAGCCAGGGGTCCCAGGGTGATACGCAGTATTTT
TRBJ1-2 TRBV5-6 . . CASSLSGYGYTF TGTGCCAGCAGCTTGTCAGGGTATGGCTACACCTTC
TRBJ1-6 TRBV7-2 . . CASSFSPTGRNSPLHF TGTGCCAGCAGCTTTTCACCGACAGGACGGAATTCACCCCTCCACTTT
TRBJ2-1 TRBV6-5 TRBD2 . CASMSSLADYNEQFF TGTGCCAGCATGTCAAGTCTAGCGGATTACAATGAGCAGTTCTTC
TRBJ1-3 TRBV7-9 . . CASTIIQGNSGNTIYF TGTGCCAGCACCATTATACAGGGTAACTCTGGAAACACCATATATTTT
TRBJ2-7 TRBV21-1 . once CASTSRGGGAWEQYF TGTGCCAGCACCTCTAGGGGCGGGGGGGCCTGGGAGCAGTACTTC
TRBJ2-7 TRBV6-6 TRBD2 . CASSSPGLAGEQYF TGTGCCAGCAGTTCACCGGGACTAGCCGGCGAGCAGTACTTC
TRBJ2-5 TRBV5-1 TRBD2 . CASSIGLAGPVQETQYF TGCGCCAGCAGCATCGGACTAGCGGGACCGGTACAAGAGACCCAGTACTTC
TRBJ2-5 TRBV2 TRBD2 . CASVGLAGQETQYF TGTGCCAGCGTAGGACTAGCGGGCCAAGAGACCCAGTACTTC
TRBJ1-5 TRBV5-8 . few CASRPGWDQPQHF TGTGCCAGCAGACCAGGGTGGGATCAGCCCCAGCATTTT
TRBJ2-5 TRBV5-1 TRBD2 once CASSLARGTSGGQETQYF TGCGCCAGCAGCTTGGCTCGGGGGACTAGCGGGGGGCAAGAGACCCAGTACTTC
TRBJ2-5 TRBV6-6 . . CASSYHTGRETQYF TGTGCCAGCAGTTACCACACGGGGAGGGAGACCCAGTACTTC
TRBJ2-1 TRBV7-3 TRBD2 . CASSPGLAAYNEQFF TGTGCCAGCAGCCCCGGACTAGCGGCGTACAATGAGCAGTTCTTC
TRBJ2-3 TRBV4-2 TRBD2 . CASSQDSLAGGTDTQYF TGTGCCAGCAGCCAAGATTCTCTAGCGGGGGGCACAGATACGCAGTATTTT
TRBJ2-7 TRBV3-1/TRBV3-2 TRBD1 . CASSRQGAYEQYF TGTGCCAGCAGCCGACAGGGGGCCTACGAGCAGTACTTC
TRBJ1-5 TRBV6-1 . . CASSEPRDGSGQPQHF TGTGCCAGCAGTGAACCCCGCGATGGCTCGGGACAGCCCCAGCATTTT
TRBJ1-2 TRBV15 TRBD1 once CATSTNRGLNYGYTF TGTGCCACCAGCACTAACAGGGGTCTTAACTATGGCTACACCTTC
TRBJ2-2 TRBV7-3 . . CASSWWRDPNGAGELFF TGTGCCAGCAGCTGGTGGAGGGATCCCAATGGGGCCGGGGAGCTGTTTTTT
TRBJ1-1 TRBV5-6 . . CASSQSFVGSVTEAFF TGTGCCAGCAGCCAGAGCTTCGTAGGGAGTGTCACTGAAGCTTTCTTT
TRBJ2-5 TRBV11-2 TRBD2 few CASSLDNRVAGGRAETQYF TGTGCCAGCAGCTTAGATAATCGGGTAGCGGGAGGCCGGGCAGAGACCCAGTACTTC
TRBJ1-1 TRBV11-1 . . CASSLAGRNTEAFF TGTGCCAGCAGCTTAGCGGGCAGGAACACTGAAGCTTTCTTT
TRBJ2-4 TRBV12-3/TRBV12-4 TRBD1 . CASSRDRVNIQYF TGTGCCAGCAGCCGTGACAGGGTGAACATTCAGTACTTC
TRBJ1-5 TRBV4-1 TRBD1 . CASSQMGQGKGQPQHF TGCGCCAGCAGCCAGATGGGACAGGGCAAGGGACAGCCTCAGCATTTT
TRBJ2-1 TRBV19 . few CASSGGGYNEQFF TGTGCCAGTAGCGGGGGAGGTTACAATGAGCAGTTCTTC
TRBJ2-4 TRBV19 . once CASRGDRPSQYF TGTGCCAGTCGCGGGGACCGCCCCTCTCAGTACTTC
TRBJ1-1 TRBV5-6 TRBD1 . CASSRGQGAGEAFF TGTGCCAGCAGCCGTGGACAGGGGGCTGGTGAAGCTTTCTTT
TRBJ1-6 TRBV7-9 TRBD1 few CASNRQGGNSPLHF TGTGCCAGCAACAGACAGGGTGGCAATTCACCCCTCCACTTT
TRBJ1-1 TRBV19 . . CASQGKGTEAFF TGTGCCAGCCAGGGTAAGGGGACTGAAGCTTTCTTT
TRBJ2-3 TRBV4-2 TRBD2 . CASSQDRGLAGYTQYF TGTGCCAGCAGCCAAGATCGGGGACTAGCGGGGTATACGCAGTATTTT
TRBJ1-6 TRBV5-1 . . CASRNTNSPLHF TGCGCCAGCAGAAACACAAATTCACCCCTCCACTTT
TRBJ1-6 TRBV30 TRBD1 . CAWRGTGNNSPLHF TGTGCCTGGAGGGGGACAGGGAATAATTCACCCCTCCACTTT
TRBJ1-1 TRBV6-5 . . CASSRSDTEAFF TGTGCCAGCAGTAGGAGTGACACTGAAGCTTTCTTT
TRBJ2-2 TRBV19 TRBD2 once CASTPLGAGKTGELFF TGTGCCAGTACACCTTTAGGAGCGGGGAAGACCGGGGAGCTGTTTTTT
TRBJ1-2 TRBV4-1 . . CASSQQTSNYGYTF TGCGCCAGCAGCCAACAGACATCTAACTATGGCTACACCTTC
TRBJ2-7 TRBV18 . . CASSPASVAYEQYF TGTGCCAGCTCACCGGCTAGCGTCGCTTACGAGCAGTACTTC
TRBJ1-6 TRBV19 TRBD1 . CASSIRQGQVYNSPLHF TGTGCCAGTAGTATCCGCCAGGGACAGGTTTATAATTCACCCCTCCACTTT
TRBJ2-1 TRBV5-1 . . CASSLGDRAAGEVNEQFF TGCGCCAGCAGCTTGGGAGACAGGGCAGCGGGAGAGGTCAATGAGCAGTTCTTC
TRBJ1-1 TRBV2 . . CASRAGGTTEAFF TGTGCCAGCCGAGCGGGGGGAACTACTGAAGCTTTCTTT
TRBJ2-1 TRBV5-1 TRBD1 few CASSLGTGGSLSSYNEQFF TGCGCCAGCAGCTTGGGGACAGGGGGCTCACTAAGCTCCTACAATGAGCAGTTCTTC
TRBJ2-3 TRBV24-1 TRBD1 . CATSAAGQASRYF TGTGCCACCAGTGCCGCCGGACAGGCTTCTCGGTATTTT
TRBJ2-5 TRBV2 TRBD2 . CASSPGLAETQYF TGTGCCAGCAGCCCGGGACTAGCAGAGACCCAGTACTTC
TRBJ2-3 TRBV4-1 TRBD2 . CASSPGGATDTQYF TGCGCCAGCAGCCCCGGGGGGGCCACAGATACGCAGTATTTT
TRBJ2-2 TRBV6-2/TRBV6-3 TRBD2 . CASSPGTRDTGELFF TGTGCCAGCAGCCCAGGGACTAGAGACACCGGGGAGCTGTTTTTT
TRBJ2-2 TRBV9 TRBD2 . CASSPSGGATGELFF TGTGCCAGCAGTCCTAGCGGGGGGGCCACCGGGGAGCTGTTTTTT
TRBJ1-1 TRBV2 TRBD1 once CASSPGQGAYTEAFF TGTGCCAGCAGTCCCGGACAGGGGGCCTACACTGAAGCTTTCTTT
TRBJ1-3 TRBV7-9 . once CASSLDLAGSGNTIYF TGTGCCAGCAGCTTAGATTTAGCGGGGTCTGGAAACACCATATATTTT
TRBJ2-2 TRBV6-6 . . CASQKQGNTGELFF TGTGCCAGCCAGAAGCAGGGGAACACCGGGGAGCTGTTTTTT
TRBJ2-7 TRBV30 TRBD1 once CAWSVGQGYEQYF TGTGCCTGGAGTGTTGGACAGGGCTACGAGCAGTACTTC
TRBJ1-2 TRBV12-3/TRBV12-4 . . CASSLGRSYGYTF TGTGCCAGCAGTTTAGGACGGAGCTATGGCTACACCTTC
TRBJ1-6 TRBV19 TRBD1 . CASSIGPYRDRDNSPLHF TGTGCCAGTAGTATTGGCCCCTACCGGGACAGGGATAATTCACCCCTCCACTTT